This T cell receptor beta chain was observed in a study of beta chain features in type 1 diabetes (dated by TCRdb to the late 2010s). Some background on the complete study: Mean age, gender distribution, total cell number and subset yield did not differ between patients and healthy donors. The study compared the TCRB repertoires of sorted circulating CD4+ T cell subsets in recently diagnosed type 1 diabetes patients with those in matched healthy donors. A total of over 95,000,000 sorted cells were examined across all samples, and RNA yield correlated strongly with the number of cells per subset. Regulatory and stem cell-like memory subsets were isolated from only 8 patients and about eight healthy donors, whereas naive and central memory subsets came from all 30 or so donors.

The CDR1 and CDR2 encoded by the germline V gene are SGHDT and YYEEEE. Measured from the cysteine to the phenylalanine, the CDR3 is 15 residues long. Of the read, only the CDR3 DNA is kept; its 45 bases are in frame from base 1. V is reduced by 1 base and J by 1 base, leaving a spacing of 10 bases between them. The entire amount of isolated RNA was reverse transcribed using the High Capacity cDNA Reverse Transcription Kit, so the sequenced TCRB transcripts were expressed ones. Deep immunoSEQ sequencing was applied to naive, central memory and regulatory T cell samples, giving an average of around 3.8 million total reads per sample. Sorted cells were lysed in RLT buffer and RNA was extracted with DNase-treated RNeasy Micro or Mini kits, depending on cell number. Each cell subset was processed on its own to prevent cross-contamination, while patient and healthy donor samples were processed together. The immunoSEQ multiplex PCR was used to amplify TCRB sequences from cDNA, generating 87-bp fragments that spanned the CDR3 region. Sequencing of the amplicons was performed on the Illumina HiSeq platform. Per the original workflow: Synthetic template baselines were used to correct PCR bias computationally, reads within Hamming distance 2 were collapsed, and singletons that could not be merged were discarded. Reads were aligned against IMGT to assign V, D and J genes, CDR3 length and insertions or deletions at six rearrangement sites. Within each subset, clonotype counts were normalized to sorted cell number, after which true diversity and Gini coefficients were computed with the tcR R package. Repertoire sharing was quantified using the overlap coefficient calculated on TCRB nucleotide sequences. Out-of-frame TCRB sequences from naive cells were analyzed to stand in for the pre-selection repertoire. TCRdb took over this immuneACCESS table, retaining in-frame rearrangements with V and J assigned. Such tables are incomplete; in checked studies, under half of the missing clones stem from an unresolved V gene, and the remainder is unexplained. From that table come the V and J calls and clone size; the DNA was used to work out D and trimming. The sample has approximately 400,000 clones on record, around 15% of them singletons. The ten largest make up about 0.018% of the sample.

Results and caveats for the whole study, not just this receptor: Naive, central memory and regulatory TCRB repertoires appeared to be more similar among patients than among healthy donors. Because cDNA rather than genomic DNA was sequenced, highly expressing activated cells could have been over-represented, although no difference in activation and CD3 levels was found between groups. Because small numbers of individuals were included in the HLA sub-analyses, any influence of HLA type on TCRB rearrangement was left unresolved. In all four CD4+ subsets, TCRB CDR3 length was moderately but significantly shorter in type 1 diabetes patients. At VDJ recombination sites, patients with type 1 diabetes made fewer insertions and deleted more nucleotides, a pattern implying thymic rearrangement abnormalities. Shorter templates might have been favored by PCR, but patient and control samples were amplified and corrected together, so both groups would have been affected equally by any skew.

With respect to this clone: No cognate antigen has been identified for it. No much larger clone exists at a distance of one base, and base qualities are not known.

Each donor gave one peripheral blood draw, approximately 110 mL on average, collected into heparinised tubes. Naive, central memory, regulatory and stem cell-like memory CD4+ T cells were sorted on a BD FACSAria II using a panel including CD45RO, CCR7, CD25, CD127, CD95 and CD27. All sorted populations exceeded 95% purity. PBMCs were separated immediately by Lymphoprep density gradient centrifugation and were stained directly, without being cultured. To minimize batch effects, samples were stained and sorted in pairs, one healthy donor with one patient per experiment. This receptor was taken from a woman aged 18-29 years in good health. Sequenced input: naive CD4+ T cells from blood. The sample's cell subset or site, from its label and the paper: true naive CD4+ T cells. The chain is assembled from TRBV5-6 and TRBJ2-3, and perhaps TRBD2 as D gene, on 7 matching bases. For the CDR3, the sequence is CASSLRGGRTDTQYF. The nucleotide sequence is given as TGTGCCAGCAGCTTGAGGGGGGGCCGCACAGATACGCAGTATTTT.